This T cell receptor (beta chain) originates from a study of T cells in Graves' hyperthyroidism and ophthalmopathy. Findings and caveats of the study: A model using 13 V-J features told ophthalmopathy apart from stable hyperthyroidism. Most thyroid clonotypes expanded above 0.001 appeared in blood too.

Stable hyperthyroidism: no ophthalmopathy progression over 18 months of follow-up. This clonotype was counted ten times or more. Its antigen is still unknown. TCR beta CDR3 sequences were amplified from RNA transcripts. A set of HTBI primers served as the primers for a first-round RT-PCR of the TCR CDR3. TCRdb reanalysed the multiplex PCR reads using MiXCR and keeps one entry per CDR3 protein. The data show some 510,000 distinct CDR3 sequences, less than 25% seen once. The sequencing input was blood. The origin of this receptor is a man between 18 and 35 years old with Graves' hyperthyroidism.

CDR3 nucleotides: TGTGCCAGCAGCCAGAGGACAGGGGCGGACACTGAAGCTTTCTTT. Translated, it gives CASSQRTGADTEAFF. This chain joins TRBV14 and TRBJ1-1; TRBD1 matches at 9 bases. This CDR3 contains 15 residues. CDR1 and CDR2 from the germline V gene are SGHDN and FVKESK. V dropped 3 bases and J dropped 3; count of bases not matched to a gene: 5.